This record covers a single T cell receptor (beta chain). The length of the CDR3 is 12 residues. Looked up from germline, CDR1 is SGHTA and CDR2 is FQGNSA. With 11 bases removed from V and 7 bases from J, the gap between germline ends came to 17 bases. This entry comes from a study of shared T cell receptors in the human thymus. The data were produced by immunoSEQ multiplex PCR, yet TCRdb's version contains in-frame clones alone and is incomplete. This sample has 500,000 to 750,000 clones; around 89% occur once, and the top ten carry about 0.01%. These data were likewise used in another study, on human thymus T cells.

Sequenced material: thymocytes. The sequence was obtained from a boy in the first two years of life with a congenital heart defect. The chain joins TRBV7-2 to TRBJ1-2; tentative D call: TRBD1 (5 bases). The DNA of the CDR3 is TGTGCCGGGGGGGACGGGGAGGGTGGCTACACCTTC. Translating it yields CAGGDGEGGYTF. The variable domain in full, with the rest retrieved from reference TRBV7-2 and TRBJ1-2, is GAGVSQSPSNKVTEKGKDVELRCDPISGHTALYWYRQSLGQGLEFLIYFQGNSAPDKSGLPSDRFSAERTGGSVSTLTIQRTQQEDSAVYLCAGGDGEGGYTFGSGTRLTVV.